This entry is about one TCR beta chain. Its antigen is still unknown. The sample originates from a study of CD4+ T cells in melanoma. The table came from immunoSEQ multiplex PCR; TCRdb's copy has only in-frame clones and leaves some out. The sample lists roughly 140,000 clones, approximately 91% seen once, with more than 1.5% in the top ten. V lost 5 bases and J lost 2, with 9 bases in between. Germline CDR1 and CDR2: WNHNN and SYGVQD (reference sequence). This CDR3 has 13 amino acids. Regarding the study as a whole: A reported correlation linked neoantigen-specific CD4+ T cells to CD8+, macrophage and B cell function. Neoantigen-specific CD4+ T cells in melanoma reportedly had diverse differentiation states.

The chain joins TRBV10-1 to TRBJ1-2; D may be TRBD1 (5 bases). The TCR originated in a human donor with melanoma. CDR3 residues: CASSSDRNYGYTF. Here the CDR3 DNA reads TGCGCCAGCAGTTCTGACAGAAACTATGGCTACACCTTC.